A few counts support the clone carrying this TCR beta chain. The data derive from a study of radiotherapy plus CTLA-4 blockade in lung cancer. With 6 bases removed from V and 3 bases from J, the gap between germline ends came to 12 bases. Germline values: CDR1 MNHEY, CDR2 SVGAGI. CDR3 length: 14 amino acids. TCRdb keeps only in-frame clones here, not all; method: immunoSEQ multiplex PCR. The sample has 45,000 to 75,000 clones; 77% are singletons. Participants had chemo-refractory metastatic non-small-cell lung cancer and were treated with focal radiation plus ipilimumab CTLA-4 blockade. This specimen consisted of peripheral blood, obtained from a patient treated with radiotherapy plus ipilimumab. The source is a human donor with non-small cell lung cancer who had a partial response to radiotherapy plus ipilimumab. The chain couples TRBV6-5 to TRBJ1-5, with D maybe TRBD1 (6 bases). CDR3 loop: CASSRGQINQPQHF. The CDR3 DNA sequence: TGTGCCAGCAGCCGTGGACAGATCAATCAGCCCCAGCATTTT.